The 17 T cell receptor beta chains below were found in one sample sequenced in a study of T cells in localized non-small cell lung cancer. The assay was immunoSEQ multiplex PCR, and TCRdb's table has in-frame clones only and misses some. Among under 15,000 clones listed, 70% to 90% were seen once. Source: peripheral blood, taken before any cancer treatment. These TCRs come from a male donor aged 60 or over with stage I lung adenocarcinoma.

This clone appeared once. The chain employs TRBV5-1 and TRBJ2-6, with D tentatively TRBD1 (6 bases). Trimming removed 2 bases at V and 4 bases at J, with 13 bases between. CDR1 is SGHRS and CDR2 is YFSETQ in the germline V gene. This CDR3 contains 16 residues. The CDR3: CASSFSRQAGANVLTF. CDR3 coding DNA: TGCGCCAGCAGCTTCTCCAGACAGGCGGGGGCCAACGTCCTGACTTTC.

The genes are TRBV15 and TRBJ1-1, with D uncertain. The CDR3 is 13 residues long. The germline V and J ends were trimmed by 5 bases and 6 bases, with 13 bases remaining between them. Germline CDR1 reads LNHNV; CDR2 reads YYDKDF (reference sequence). The CDR3 region is CATSQTDASEAFF. The CDR3 DNA follows: TGTGCCACCAGCCAGACTGACGCCTCTGAAGCTTTCTTT. The full variable domain, its missing parts supplied by reference TRBV15 and TRBJ1-1, is DAMVIQNPRYQVTQFGKPVTLSCSQTLNHNVMYWYQQKSSQAPKLLFHYYDKDFNNEADTPDNFQSRRPNTSFCFLDIRSPGLGDTAMYLCATSQTDASEAFFGQGTRLTVV.

V is TRBV6-6 and J is TRBJ2-1, with TRBD1 identical over 9 bases. V was pared by 6 bases and J by 6 bases, with 9 bases of the junction left unmatched. The CDR3 is made up of 15 amino acids. The germline V gene encodes CDR1 MNHNY and CDR2 SVGAGI (reference sequence). This chain's CDR3 is CASSLRDRVINEQFF. DNA for the CDR3: TGTGCCAGCAGCCTCCGGGACAGGGTCATCAATGAGCAGTTCTTC.

The V gene is TRBV27, the J gene TRBJ1-2, with TRBD1 as a possible D gene (5 bases). The length of the CDR3 is 11 residues. Trimming pared 8 bases from V and 14 bases from J, leaving 18 bases between. From germline, CDR1 is MNHEY and CDR2 SMNVEV (reference sequence). The CDR3 sequence is CASWDGWRMTF. DNA for the CDR3: TGTGCCAGCTGGGACGGATGGAGAATGACCTTC.

The chain has TRBV27 and TRBJ1-5, with 9 bases aligning to TRBD1. V gave up 4 bases and J gave up 5 bases; unmatched junction bases: 3. This CDR3 spans 14 amino acids. Germline CDR1 reads MNHEY; CDR2 reads SMNVEV (reference sequence). CDR3 bases: TGTGCCAGCAGTTCGGACAGGGGTTATCAGCCCCAGCATTTT. Protein: CASSSDRGYQPQHF.

This rearrangement joins TRBV18 to TRBJ2-7, with TRBD2 matching over 16 bases. The length of the CDR3 is 15 residues. The V segment lost 3 bases and the J segment 7 bases; nucleotides outside the gene matches: 3. Germline V CDR1 and CDR2: KGHSH, LQKENI. CDR3 sequence: CASSPGLAGGQEQYF. The DNA for the CDR3 is TGTGCCAGCTCACCGGGACTAGCGGGGGGGCAGGAGCAGTACTTC. The full variable domain, in which reference TRBV18 and TRBJ2-7 provide the parts outside the CDR3, is NAGVMQNPRHLVRRRGQEARLRCSPMKGHSHVYWYRQLPEEGLKFMVYLQKENIIDESGMPKERFSAEFPKEGPSILRIQQVVRGDSAAYFCASSPGLAGGQEQYFGPGTRLTVT.

The rearrangement uses TRBV9 and TRBJ2-1; TRBD1 matches 8 bases. CDR3 length: 15 amino acids. Germline loops: CDR1 SGDLS, CDR2 YYNGEE. V was pared by 3 bases and J by 6 bases, with 8 bases of the junction left unmatched. CDR3 coding DNA: TGTGCCAGCAGCGCGACAGGGGATGAAGTCAATGAGCAGTTCTTC. Encoded protein: CASSATGDEVNEQFF.

The chain carries TRBV7-6 and TRBJ2-5, with 8 bases aligning to TRBD2. Trimming cost V 1 base and J 2 bases; bases outside gene matches: 6. Germline V lookup: CDR1 SGHVS, CDR2 FNYEAQ. This CDR3 is 16 amino acids long. The CDR3, as DNA: TGTGCCAGCAGCTTAGTGTACGGGGGGGGACAAGAGACCCAGTACTTC. It encodes CASSLVYGGGQETQYF. The variable domain in full, completed from reference TRBV7-6 and TRBJ2-5, reads GAGVSQSPRYKVTKRGQDVALRCDPISGHVSLYWYRQALGQGPEFLTYFNYEAQQDKSGLPNDRFSAERPEGSISTLTIQRTEQRDSAMYRCASSLVYGGGQETQYFGPGTRLLVL.

V usage is TRBV6-1 and J usage is TRBJ1-5; D is ambiguous. Germline CDR1 MNHNS, CDR2 SASEGT. This CDR3 region has 15 residues. Trimming removed 0 bases at V and 1 base at J, with 7 bases between. CDR3 residues: CASSEARYSNQPQHF. The CDR3 region has the DNA TGTGCCAGCAGTGAAGCCCGGTACAGCAATCAGCCCCAGCATTTT.

The chain joins TRBV9 to TRBJ1-6; 7 bases are a match to TRBD1. The trim removed 6 bases at V and 7 bases at J, leaving 10 bases unmatched. This CDR3 contains 15 residues. Germline V gene sequence: CDR1 SGDLS, CDR2 YYNGEE. CDR3 residues: CASNINDRANSPLHF. In DNA form, the CDR3 reads TGTGCCAGCAACATTAACGACAGGGCAAATTCACCCCTCCACTTT.

The rearrangement uses TRBV19 and TRBJ2-2; no definite D call. From germline, CDR1 is LNHDA and CDR2 SQIVND (reference sequence). The V end was cut by 10 bases, the J end by 0 bases, with 9 bases between. The CDR3 sequence is 13 residues long. As DNA, the CDR3 is TGTGCCATGAGGAGCGCGAACACCGGGGAGCTGTTTTTT. Translation gives CAMRSANTGELFF.

The chain couples TRBV4-2 to TRBJ2-3; no firm D call. The CDR3 is 16 amino acids. Germline CDR1 reads LGHNA; CDR2 reads YNFKEQ. Trimming took 0 bases from V and 6 from J, leaving 16 bases between them. For the CDR3, the DNA is TGTGCCAGCAGCCAAGAAGAGACTTCCCCTTGGGATACGCAGTATTTT. Protein: CASSQEETSPWDTQYF.

This chain links TRBV28 with TRBJ1-2; 7 positions agree with TRBD1. V was clipped by 8 bases and J by 4 bases; unmatched bases: 16. Per the germline V gene, CDR1 is MDHEN and CDR2 is SYDVKM. The length of the CDR3 is 16 residues. This CDR3 is CASAISTGVALYGYTF. CDR3 sequence (DNA): TGTGCCAGCGCCATATCTACAGGGGTGGCCCTCTATGGCTACACCTTC.

This sequence joins TRBV13 and TRBJ2-7; 8 bases align to TRBD2. The CDR3 spans 17 residues. Germline lookup yields CDR1 PRHDT and CDR2 FYEKMQ (reference sequence). The J segment lost 5 bases and the V segment lost 0 bases, leaving 12 bases of the junction unmatched. Written as DNA, the CDR3 is TGTGCCAGCAGCTTAGGCCGGTTTTCGCCGGGGGGGGACGAGCAGTACTTC. This sequence encodes CASSLGRFSPGGDEQYF.

This clone has a single count. The rearrangement links TRBV7-8 to TRBJ2-3; 8 bases agree with TRBD2. The CDR3 loop spans 15 amino acids. Germline lookup yields CDR1 SGHVS and CDR2 FQNEAQ. V was clipped by 5 bases and J by 0 bases; unmatched bases: 4. CDR3 bases: TGTGCCAGCAGCGGACGCGGGGGGAGCACAGATACGCAGTATTTT. Translation gives CASSGRGGSTDTQYF.

This rearrangement joins TRBV15 to TRBJ2-1; maybe TRBD1 (6 bases). V was trimmed by 7 bases and J by 4 bases, leaving 23 bases between them. CDR3 length: 17 amino acids. Germline-derived CDR1 and CDR2 are LNHNV and YYDKDF (reference sequence). CDR3 sequence reads: CATTKYYTGTEYNEQFF. CDR3 DNA sequence: TGTGCCACCACCAAATATTACACAGGGACGGAATACAATGAGCAGTTCTTC.

This chain joins TRBV29-1 and TRBJ2-5; TRBD1 or TRBD2 may be the D gene (5 bases each). Per germline, CDR1 SQVTM and CDR2 ANQGSEA. CDR3 length equals 12 residues. CDR3 DNA sequence: TGCAGTTCCGAGGGGATCGGGGAGACCCAGTACTTC. Translating it yields CSSEGIGETQYF.